The sequence of this TCR beta chain was determined in a study of T cell repertoires in cytomegalovirus infection. Trimming cost V 3 bases and J 1 base; bases outside gene matches: 6. The CDR3 spans 14 residues. Germline CDR1 reads DFQATT; CDR2 reads SNEGSKA (reference sequence). Each CDR3 protein gets one entry after TCRdb re-called the reads with MiXCR. Of hundreds of thousands of distinct CDR3 sequences listed, under 20% are singletons. The chain recombines TRBV20-1 with TRBJ2-7; 7 bases line up with TRBD1. The sample consisted of PBMCs. This sequence originates from a human donor in good health (CMV status not recorded). Some clones in this sample may be carry-over from other donors' samples. CDR3 nucleotides: TGCAGTGCTAGTGCCGGGACAGATTCCTACGAGCAGTACTTC. This translates into CSASAGTDSYEQYF.